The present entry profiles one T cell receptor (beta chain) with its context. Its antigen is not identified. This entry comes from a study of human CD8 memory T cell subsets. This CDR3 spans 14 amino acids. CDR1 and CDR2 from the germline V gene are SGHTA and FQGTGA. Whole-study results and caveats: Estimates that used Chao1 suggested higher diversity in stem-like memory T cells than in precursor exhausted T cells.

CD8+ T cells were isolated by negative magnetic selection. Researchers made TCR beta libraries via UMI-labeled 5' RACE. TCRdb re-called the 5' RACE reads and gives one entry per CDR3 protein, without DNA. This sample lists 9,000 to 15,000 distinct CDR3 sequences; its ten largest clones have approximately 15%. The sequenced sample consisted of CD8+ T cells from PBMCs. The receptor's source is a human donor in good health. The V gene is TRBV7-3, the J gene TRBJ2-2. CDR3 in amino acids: CASSLRGNTGELFF.